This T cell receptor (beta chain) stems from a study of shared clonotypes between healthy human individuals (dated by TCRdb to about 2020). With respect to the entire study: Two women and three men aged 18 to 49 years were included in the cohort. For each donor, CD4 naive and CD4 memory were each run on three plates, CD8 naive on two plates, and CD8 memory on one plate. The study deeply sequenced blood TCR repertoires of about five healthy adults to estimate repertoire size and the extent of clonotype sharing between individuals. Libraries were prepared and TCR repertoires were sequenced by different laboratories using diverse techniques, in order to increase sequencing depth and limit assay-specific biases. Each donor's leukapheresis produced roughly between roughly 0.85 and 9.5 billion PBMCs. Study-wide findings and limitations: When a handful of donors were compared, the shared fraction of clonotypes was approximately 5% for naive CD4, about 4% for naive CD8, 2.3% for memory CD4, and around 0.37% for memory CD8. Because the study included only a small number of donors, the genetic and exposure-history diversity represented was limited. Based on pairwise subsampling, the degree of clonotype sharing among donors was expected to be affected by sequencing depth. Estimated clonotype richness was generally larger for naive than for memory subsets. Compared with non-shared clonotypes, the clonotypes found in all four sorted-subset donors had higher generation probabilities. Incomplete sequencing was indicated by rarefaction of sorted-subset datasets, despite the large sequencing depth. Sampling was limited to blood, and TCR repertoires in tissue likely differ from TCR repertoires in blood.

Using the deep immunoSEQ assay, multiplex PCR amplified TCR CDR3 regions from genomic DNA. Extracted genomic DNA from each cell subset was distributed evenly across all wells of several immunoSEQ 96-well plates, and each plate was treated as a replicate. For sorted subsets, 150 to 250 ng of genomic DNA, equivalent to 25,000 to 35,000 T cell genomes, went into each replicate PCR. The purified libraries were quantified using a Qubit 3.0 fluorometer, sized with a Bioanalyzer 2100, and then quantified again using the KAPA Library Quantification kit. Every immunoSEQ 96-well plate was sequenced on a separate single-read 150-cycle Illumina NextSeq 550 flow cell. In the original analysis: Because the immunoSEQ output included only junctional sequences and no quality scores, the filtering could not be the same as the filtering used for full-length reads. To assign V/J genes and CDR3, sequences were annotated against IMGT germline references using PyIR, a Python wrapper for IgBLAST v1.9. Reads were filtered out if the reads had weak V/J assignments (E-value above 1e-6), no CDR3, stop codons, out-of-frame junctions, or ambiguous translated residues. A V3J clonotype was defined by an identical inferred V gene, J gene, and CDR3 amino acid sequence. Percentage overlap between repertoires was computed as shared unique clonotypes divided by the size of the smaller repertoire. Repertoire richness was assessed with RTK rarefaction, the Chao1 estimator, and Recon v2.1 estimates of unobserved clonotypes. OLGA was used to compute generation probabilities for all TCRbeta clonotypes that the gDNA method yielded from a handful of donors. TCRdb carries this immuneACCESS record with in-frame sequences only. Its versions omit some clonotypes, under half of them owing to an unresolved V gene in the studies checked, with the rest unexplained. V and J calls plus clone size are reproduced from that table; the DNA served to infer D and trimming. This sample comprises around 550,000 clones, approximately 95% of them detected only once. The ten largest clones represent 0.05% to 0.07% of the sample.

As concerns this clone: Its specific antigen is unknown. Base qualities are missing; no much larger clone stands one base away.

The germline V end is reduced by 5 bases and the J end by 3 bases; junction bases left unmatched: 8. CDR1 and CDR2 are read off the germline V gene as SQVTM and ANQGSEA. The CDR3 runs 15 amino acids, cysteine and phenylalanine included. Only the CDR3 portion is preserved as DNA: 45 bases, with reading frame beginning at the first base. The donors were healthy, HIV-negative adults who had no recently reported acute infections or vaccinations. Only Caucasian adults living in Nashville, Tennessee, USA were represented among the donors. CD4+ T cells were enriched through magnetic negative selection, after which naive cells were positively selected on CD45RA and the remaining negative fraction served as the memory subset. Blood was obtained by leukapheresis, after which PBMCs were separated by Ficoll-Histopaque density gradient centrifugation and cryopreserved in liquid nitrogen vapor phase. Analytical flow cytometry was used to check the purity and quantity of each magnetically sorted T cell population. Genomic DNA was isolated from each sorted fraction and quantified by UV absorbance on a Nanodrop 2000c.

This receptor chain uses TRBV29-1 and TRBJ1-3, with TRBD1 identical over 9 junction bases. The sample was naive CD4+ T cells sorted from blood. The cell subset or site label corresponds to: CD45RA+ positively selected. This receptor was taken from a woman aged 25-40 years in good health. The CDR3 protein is CSVSPDRGNGNTIYF. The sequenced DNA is TGCAGCGTTTCGCCCGACAGGGGGAATGGAAACACCATATATTTT.